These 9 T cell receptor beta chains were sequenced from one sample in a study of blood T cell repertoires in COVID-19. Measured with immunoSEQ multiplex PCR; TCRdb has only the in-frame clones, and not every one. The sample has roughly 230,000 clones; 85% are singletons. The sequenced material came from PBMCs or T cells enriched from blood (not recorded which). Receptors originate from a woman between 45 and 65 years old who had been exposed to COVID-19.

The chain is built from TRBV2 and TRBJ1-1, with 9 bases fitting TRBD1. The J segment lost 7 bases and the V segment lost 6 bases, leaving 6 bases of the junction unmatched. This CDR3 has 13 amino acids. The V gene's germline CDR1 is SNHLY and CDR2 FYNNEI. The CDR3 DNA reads TGTGCCAGCAGAGGACAGGGGTACAGTGAAGCTTTCTTT. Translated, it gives CASRGQGYSEAFF.

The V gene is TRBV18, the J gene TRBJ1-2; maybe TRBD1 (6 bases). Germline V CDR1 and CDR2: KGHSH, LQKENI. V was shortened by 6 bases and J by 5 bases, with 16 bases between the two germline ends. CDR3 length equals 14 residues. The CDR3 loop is CASSPNRVTYGYTF. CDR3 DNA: TGTGCCAGCTCTCCGAACAGGGTTACGTATGGCTACACCTTC.

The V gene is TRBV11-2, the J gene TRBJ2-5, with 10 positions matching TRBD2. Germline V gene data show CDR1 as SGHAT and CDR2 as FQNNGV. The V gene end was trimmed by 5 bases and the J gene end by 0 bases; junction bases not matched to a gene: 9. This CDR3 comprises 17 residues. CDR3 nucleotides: TGTGCCAGCAGCCAGGGGCTAGCGGGGGTGGACCAAGAGACCCAGTACTTC. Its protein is CASSQGLAGVDQETQYF.

CDR3 in amino acids: CASSYQKQGANYGYTF. CDR3 DNA: TGTGCCAGCAGCTACCAAAAACAGGGGGCGAACTATGGCTACACCTTC. The chain links TRBV7-8 to TRBJ1-2; 9 bases are a match to TRBD1. Trimming cost V 4 bases and J 2 bases; bases outside gene matches: 8. Germline V gene sequence: CDR1 SGHVS, CDR2 FQNEAQ. The CDR3 length is 16 residues.

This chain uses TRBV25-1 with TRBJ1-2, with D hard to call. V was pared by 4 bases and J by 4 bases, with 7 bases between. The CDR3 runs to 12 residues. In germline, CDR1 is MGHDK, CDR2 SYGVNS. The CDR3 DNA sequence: TGTGCCAGCAGTGGACGGGTCTATGGCTACACCTTC. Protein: CASSGRVYGYTF.

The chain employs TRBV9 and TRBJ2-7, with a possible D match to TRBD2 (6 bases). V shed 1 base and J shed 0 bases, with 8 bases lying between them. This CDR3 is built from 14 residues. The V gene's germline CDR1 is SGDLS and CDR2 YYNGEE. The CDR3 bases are TGTGCCAGCAGCGTACTGGACTACTCCTACGAGCAGTACTTC. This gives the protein CASSVLDYSYEQYF. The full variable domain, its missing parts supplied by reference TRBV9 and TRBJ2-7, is DSGVTQTPKHLITATGQRVTLRCSPRSGDLSVYWYQQSLDQGLQFLIQYYNGEERAKGNILERFSAQQFPDLHSELNLSSLELGDSALYFCASSVLDYSYEQYFGPGTRLTVT.

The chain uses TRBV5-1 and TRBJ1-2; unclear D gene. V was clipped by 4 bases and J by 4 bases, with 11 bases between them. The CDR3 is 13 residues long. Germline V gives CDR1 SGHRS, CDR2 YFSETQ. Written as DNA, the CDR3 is TGCGCCAGCAGCCCCAGGAATACCTATGGCTACACCTTC. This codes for CASSPRNTYGYTF.

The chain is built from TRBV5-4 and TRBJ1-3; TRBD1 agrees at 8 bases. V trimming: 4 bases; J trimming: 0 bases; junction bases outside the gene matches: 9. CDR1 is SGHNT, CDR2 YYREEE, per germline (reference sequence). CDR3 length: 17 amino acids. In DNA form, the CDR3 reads TGTGCCAGCAGCCCCCGATCAGGGGGCGGCTCTGGAAACACCATATATTTT. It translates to CASSPRSGGGSGNTIYF.

DNA for the CDR3: TGTGCCAGCATCCCCACGGGGGACAGGGGCTACGAGCAGTACTTC. This encodes CASIPTGDRGYEQYF. V gene TRBV7-6 combines with J gene TRBJ2-7, with TRBD1 matching 10 bases. This CDR3 comprises 15 residues. From germline, CDR1 is SGHVS and CDR2 FNYEAQ. Trimming cost V 7 bases and J 3 bases; bases outside gene matches: 9.